This T cell receptor beta chain was captured in a study of blood T cell repertoires in COVID-19. Profiling relied on immunoSEQ multiplex PCR, and the TCRdb table lists in-frame clones only, not all of them. The table includes 15,000 to 17,000 clones, 75% to 85% detected once. Trimming removed 4 bases from V and 9 bases from J, with 18 bases in between. The CDR3 consists of 15 residues. Germline assignment: CDR1 LGHNA and CDR2 YSLEER. This receptor was identified in a man aged 80 or over with active or convalescent COVID-19. This chain uses TRBV4-3 with TRBJ2-2, with a tentative D call TRBD1 (5 bases). Material for sequencing was peripheral blood. The CDR3 nucleotides read TGCGCCAGCAGCCTTAAGATCCCGACAGATAGGGAGCTGTTTTTT. Translated: CASSLKIPTDRELFF.